The present TCR beta chain was sequenced within a study of T-cell memory formation after mild COVID-19. Findings and limits, study-wide: Confirmation of SARS-CoV-2 specificity was lacking for second-wave clones peaking day 37. Day 15 to 85 contracting clones showed balanced CD4/CD8; day 15 to 37 expanders favored CD4+.

As for this clonotype: The antigen is undetermined.

The CDR3 covers 15 residues. CDR1 is SGDLS and CDR2 is YYNGEE in the germline V gene. V lost 0 bases and J 4 bases, leaving 13 bases between the germline ends. Libraries for TCRalpha and TCRbeta carried sample barcodes and unique molecular identifiers via 5'RACE. MiXCR, applied by TCRdb to the 5' RACE reads, yields one record per CDR3 protein. The data show fewer than 400,000 distinct CDR3 sequences, with around 13% seen just once and around a fifth held by the top ten. This TCR was sampled from a young man who had mild COVID-19 (a few samples of this study predate the infection). Cell type and time point are not known. Sequenced input: PBMCs or a T cell subset sorted from them (not recorded which). This rearrangement joins TRBV9 to TRBJ1-1, with D maybe TRBD1 (6 bases). In nucleotides, the CDR3 is TGTGCCAGCAGCGTAGTGCCCGGGGGCGTCACTGAAGCTTTCTTT. Its translation is CASSVVPGGVTEAFF. The entire variable domain, with the rest obtained from reference TRBV9 and TRBJ1-1, is as follows: DSGVTQTPKHLITATGQRVTLRCSPRSGDLSVYWYQQSLDQGLQFLIQYYNGEERAKGNILERFSAQQFPDLHSELNLSSLELGDSALYFCASSVVPGGVTEAFFGQGTRLTVV.